These T cell receptor beta chains were read from a single sample in a study of OX40 agonist ivuxolimab in advanced cancers. Data came from immunoSEQ multiplex PCR; TCRdb stores just in-frame clones and leaves some out. Of more than 55,000 clones in the sample, over 75% were seen once. The source was CD4+ or CD8+ T cells sorted from blood, collected in a trial of the OX40 agonist ivuxolimab. The receptors derive from an adult with an advanced solid tumor such as melanoma, head and neck, liver or kidney cancer. CDR3s include the opening cysteine and the closing phenylalanine or tryptophan. The D gene is left open where the match is weak. Not all rows give a size; the values are once, few, many and, for expanded clones, a class.

TRBV15	TRBJ2-3	-	-	CATSRDFVGTDTQYF	TGTGCCACCAGCAGAGATTTCGTGGGCACAGATACGCAGTATTTT
TRBV11-3	TRBJ2-3	-	-	CASSQGTGITDTQYF	TGTGCCAGCAGCCAGGGGACCGGGATCACAGATACGCAGTATTTT
TRBV2	TRBJ2-1	-	-	CASSIQIYNEQFF	TGTGCCAGCAGCATCCAAATTTACAATGAGCAGTTCTTC
TRBV10-3	TRBJ1-1	few	-	CAISELFPNTEAFF	TGTGCCATCAGTGAACTATTCCCGAACACTGAAGCTTTCTTT
TRBV5-4	TRBJ2-5	once	-	CASSLDLGSQETQYF	TGTGCCAGCAGCTTGGATCTGGGATCCCAAGAGACCCAGTACTTC
TRBV19	TRBJ1-1	-	-	CASSKVGGVNTEAFF	TGTGCCAGTAGCAAGGTGGGCGGGGTGAACACTGAAGCTTTCTTT
TRBV10-2	TRBJ1-5	-	-	CASSESQGQPQHF	TGCGCCAGCAGTGAGTCCCAGGGGCAGCCCCAGCATTTT
TRBV4-3	TRBJ1-2	-	TRBD1	CASSHQTQGGNYGYTF	TGCGCCAGCAGCCACCAGACGCAGGGGGGTAACTATGGCTACACCTTC
TRBV7-2	TRBJ2-1	-	-	CASSMSRDPGLF	TGTGCCAGCAGCATGAGCCGGGACCCCGGGCTCTTC
TRBV7-9	TRBJ1-5	-	-	CASSFSGGSNQPQHF	TGTGCCAGCAGCTTTTCGGGGGGCAGCAATCAGCCCCAGCATTTT
TRBV7-7	TRBJ2-5	-	-	CASSFSGIQYF	TGTGCCAGCAGCTTTTCAGGGATCCAGTACTTC
TRBV5-1	TRBJ1-2	-	TRBD1	CASRRTGGSNYGYTF	TGCGCCAGCAGAAGGACAGGGGGCAGTAACTATGGCTACACCTTC
TRBV29-1	TRBJ1-2	-	TRBD1	CSVEGTGVGGYTF	TGCAGCGTTGAAGGGACAGGGGTGGGTGGCTACACCTTC
TRBV9	TRBJ2-2	-	TRBD2	CASSPPGLVSTGELFF	TGTGCCAGCAGCCCACCCGGACTAGTGAGCACCGGGGAGCTGTTTTTT
TRBV4-2	TRBJ1-4	-	-	CASSQDLQNEKLFF	TGTGCCAGCAGCCAAGATTTGCAGAATGAAAAACTGTTTTTT
TRBV30	TRBJ2-1	few	TRBD2	CAWSWAGGAYNEQFF	TGTGCCTGGAGCTGGGCGGGGGGGGCCTACAATGAGCAGTTCTTC
TRBV5-8	TRBJ2-3	-	-	CASSRRDSSNTDTQYF	TGTGCCAGCAGCCGCAGGGACTCGTCGAATACAGATACGCAGTATTTT
TRBV6-5	TRBJ1-5	-	-	CASSPAGQRNQPQHF	TGTGCCAGCAGTCCCGCGGGACAACGCAATCAGCCCCAGCATTTT